Presented here are 20 T cell receptor beta chains from one specimen sequenced in a study of tumor-infiltrating lymphocytes in primary liver carcinoma. Both RNA and DNA were isolated together from around 20-30 mg of bulk tissue that had not been sorted. The researchers produced TCR beta cDNA from 500 to 550 ng total RNA with a constant-region primer. Libraries covering TCR beta were generated through three nested multiplex PCR rounds (using a slightly modified ARM-PCR). Investigators reported that the first two PCR rounds, at roughly 10 cycles each, used TRBV1-TRBV30 forward primers with a C-beta reverse primer. TCRdb recomputed calls from the multiplex PCR reads with MiXCR, one row per CDR3 protein. This table holds over 100,000 distinct CDR3 sequences, roughly 75% found once. The sequencing sample was made of tumor-adjacent normal liver tissue. The receptors shown here come from a woman aged 55-70 years with primary liver carcinoma and hepatitis B virus infection.

As concerns this clonotype: The junction and the germline gene differ at one end; a read error may be behind it. The chain joins TRBV7-9 to TRBJ1-1; maybe TRBD1 (5 bases). CDR3 size: 14 residues. CDR1 SEHNR and CDR2 FQNEAQ come from the germline V gene (reference sequence). The CDR3 nucleotides read TGTGCCAGAAGCTTGGTGGGGGGTGGCACTGAAGCTTTCTTT. This translates into CARSLVGGGTEAFF.

This clonotype was recorded many times. The genes are TRBV7-8 and TRBJ1-2, with D perhaps TRBD1 (5 bases). Germline-derived CDR1 and CDR2 are SGHVS and FQNEAQ. Trimming removed 4 bases at V and 3 bases at J, with 21 bases between. This CDR3 is 17 amino acids long. In nucleotides, the CDR3 is TGTGCCAGCAGCTCTATATCCGGGGGTTTTAAAGACTATGGCTACACCTTC. Protein: CASSSISGGFKDYGYTF.

This clonotype was seen ten or more times. CDR3 bases: TGTGCCAGCAGTTTGGCAGGGGGCCAGGGCAATCAGCCCCAGCATTTT. Its translation: CASSLAGGQGNQPQHF. V and J are TRBV12-3 or TRBV12-4 and TRBJ1-5, with 8 bases identical to TRBD1. V lost 3 bases to trimming and J lost 2 bases; unmatched junction nucleotides: 6. This CDR3 has 16 residues.

This clonotype was observed once. Possible read error: a much larger clone is one base away. The chain employs TRBV21-1 and TRBJ2-1. TRBV21-1 is given as a pseudogene. There are 17 residues in the CDR3. CDR3 sequence: CVSSKGRRGRGLDEQFF. For the CDR3, the DNA is TGTGTCAGCAGCAAAGGGCGCCGCGGTCGAGGCCTGGATGAGCAGTTCTTC.

As for this clonotype: The CDR3 end shows no conserved phenylalanine or tryptophan, and so a read error is likely. This chain uses TRBV29-1 with TRBJ2-7, with D uncertain. The CDR3 covers 14 residues. CDR1 and CDR2 (germline): SQVTM, ANQGSEA. The CDR3 loop is CSVVSGQRAYEQYY. The CDR3 bases are TGCAGCGTTGTGTCTGGGCAGAGAGCCTATGAGCAGTACTAC.

This sequence joins TRBV6-1 and TRBJ1-5; D might be TRBD1 (6 bases). The length of the CDR3 is 15 residues. CDR1 and CDR2 from the germline V gene are MNHNS and SASEGT. CDR3 DNA: TGTGTCAGTAGTATAATGACAGGCGTGAATCAGCCCCAGCATTTT. This translates into CVSSIMTGVNQPQHF.

This clonotype was picked up many times. The genes are TRBV28 and TRBJ2-3; 8 positions agree with TRBD2. The CDR3 length is 15 residues. The V gene end was trimmed by 4 bases and the J gene end by 6 bases; junction bases not matched to a gene: 9. The germline CDR1 and CDR2 sequences are MDHEN and SYDVKM. CDR3 residues: CASSSPGTRKDTQYF. DNA of the CDR3: TGTGCCAGCAGTTCCCCCGGGACTAGGAAGGATACGCAGTATTTT. The variable domain in full, completed from reference TRBV28 and TRBJ2-3, reads DVKVTQSSRYLVKRTGEKVFLECVQDMDHENMFWYRQDPGLGLRLIYFSYDVKMKEKGDIPEGYSVSREKKERFSLILESASTNQTSMYLCASSSPGTRKDTQYFGPGTRLTVL.

To note about this clonotype: Germline and junction disagree at one end, which may indicate a read error. The chain has TRBV11-3 and TRBJ2-2; no clear D gene. Germline values: CDR1 SGHNT, CDR2 YENEEA. The CDR3 has 14 amino acids. The CDR3 protein is CASSFESNTAELFF. The CDR3 DNA follows: TGTGCCAGCAGTTTCGAGAGTAACACCGCGGAGCTGTTTTTT.

This clonotype was detected only a few times. A much bigger clone sits one base away, suggesting this may be a read error. The genes are TRBV6-4 and TRBJ2-1; 10 nucleotides match TRBD2. Trimming removed 3 bases from V and 9 bases from J; junction bases left unmatched: 8. Looked up from germline, CDR1 is MRHNA and CDR2 is SNTAGT. The CDR3 spans 15 residues. CDR3 amino acids: CASSEGSGRACEQFF. CDR3 in DNA: TGTGCCAGCAGTGAGGGCAGCGGGAGGGCCTGTGAGCAGTTCTTC.

For this clonotype: One end of the junction is discordant with germline, which a read error may explain. The rearrangement links TRBV4-1 to TRBJ1-5, with D perhaps TRBD1 (6 bases). The length of the CDR3 is 17 residues. Germline CDR1 MGHRA, CDR2 YSYEKL. CDR3 DNA: TGCGACAGCAGCCATAGAACCCTAACAGGGATCGGTCAGCCCCAGCATTTT. It is translated as CDSSHRTLTGIGQPQHF.

As concerns this clonotype: Possible read error: a much larger clone is one base away. This chain uses TRBV30 with TRBJ2-7; D unresolved. The germline V gene encodes CDR1 GTSNPN and CDR2 SVGIG (reference sequence). The CDR3 length is 14 residues. Trimming left V 2 bases short and J 2 bases short, with 13 bases between. In nucleotides, the CDR3 is TGTGCCTGGAGTATACTGTCCTCGACCTACGAGCAGTACTTC. This codes for CAWSILSSTYEQYF. The full variable domain, its missing parts supplied by reference TRBV30 and TRBJ2-7, is SQTIHQWPATLVQPVGSPLSLECTVEGTSNPNLYWYRQAAGRGLQLLFYSVGIGQISSEVPQNLSASRPQDRQFILSSKKLLLSDSGFYLCAWSILSSTYEQYFGPGTRLTVT.

This clonotype was picked up many times. The chain links TRBV29-1 to TRBJ2-7; D is undetermined. The CDR3 runs to 11 residues. Trimming cost V 4 bases and J 4 bases, with 8 bases left between them. The germline V gene encodes CDR1 SQVTM and CDR2 ANQGSEA. Here the CDR3 DNA reads TGCAGCGTTGTACGAAGTTACGAGCAGTACTTC. Translation: CSVVRSYEQYF.

This clonotype was seen a single time. This may come from a read error, since a much larger clone is one base off. The V and J genes are TRBV24-1 and TRBJ2-1, with 7 bases aligning to TRBD2. This CDR3 spans 15 amino acids. Germline V gives CDR1 KGHDR, CDR2 SFDVKD. CDR3 in DNA: TGTGCCACCAGTGGTTTGAGCGGGAAGTACAATGAGCAGTTCTTC. Translated, it gives CATSGLSGKYNEQFF.

This clonotype occurred many times. The chain recombines TRBV5-1 with TRBJ1-4, with D hard to call. Trimming removed 3 bases at V and 7 bases at J, with 13 bases between. This CDR3 has 14 residues. Germline values: CDR1 SGHRS, CDR2 YFSETQ. In DNA form, the CDR3 reads TGCGCCAGCAGCTCAAATGGAGGTTCTGAAAAACTGTTTTTT. This gives the protein CASSSNGGSEKLFF. Variable domain in full (rest from reference TRBV5-1 and TRBJ1-4): KAGVTQTPRYLIKTRGQQVTLSCSPISGHRSVSWYQQTPGQGLQFLFEYFSETQRNKGNFPGRFSGRQFSNSRSEMNVSTLELGDSALYLCASSSNGGSEKLFFGSGTQLSVL.

Concerning this clonotype itself: The junction departs from the called germline gene at one end, perhaps through a read error. V and J are TRBV5-6 and TRBJ2-3; D is tentatively TRBD1 or TRBD2 (6 bases each). The CDR3 loop spans 14 amino acids. Germline V CDR1 and CDR2: SGHDT, YYEEEE. CDR3 region: CASSFWGATDMQYF. The DNA of the CDR3 is TGTGCCAGCAGCTTCTGGGGGGCCACAGATATGCAGTATTTT.

Of note for this clonotype: Without the conserved terminal phenylalanine or tryptophan, this CDR3 likely stems from a read error. V is TRBV29-1 and J is TRBJ2-2, with 9 bases identical to TRBD1. The germline V gene has CDR1 SQVTM and CDR2 ANQGSEA. This CDR3 has 13 residues. The CDR3 is CGSRTGETGELFL. CDR3 nucleotide sequence: TGCGGCTCTCGGACAGGGGAGACCGGGGAGCTGTTTCTT.

This clonotype appeared a single time. This rearrangement joins TRBV28 to TRBJ2-2; the D call may be TRBD1 or TRBD2 (6 bases each). CDR1 and CDR2 (germline): MDHEN, SYDVKM. V was trimmed by 8 bases and J by 6 bases, leaving 10 bases between them. This CDR3 has 12 amino acids. In DNA form, the CDR3 reads TGTGCCAGCTTGGGGGGCCCCGGGGAGCTGTTTTTT. This sequence encodes CASLGGPGELFF.

Comment on this clonotype: This may be a read error, as it is one base from a much larger clone. V and J are TRBV5-1 and TRBJ2-2; a weak D match, TRBD1 (6 bases). Germline CDR1 is SGHRS and CDR2 is YFSETQ. The CDR3 totals 15 residues. CDR3 sequence reads: CASSLQGPYTEELFF. DNA of the CDR3: TGCGCCAGCAGCTTGCAGGGGCCCTACACCGAGGAGCTGTTTTTT.

This clonotype came up many times. The chain couples TRBV11-2 to TRBJ1-5, with a possible D match to TRBD1 (6 bases). CDR1 SGHAT and CDR2 FQNNGV come from the germline V gene. Trimming removed 6 bases at V and 3 bases at J, with 9 bases between. CDR3 size: 13 residues. The CDR3 spells CASRGQINQPQHF. DNA of the CDR3: TGTGCCAGCAGAGGACAGATCAATCAGCCCCAGCATTTT.

Regarding this clonotype: A much more abundant neighbour one base away suggests this may be a read error. The chain links TRBV2 to TRBJ2-1; D may correspond to TRBD1 or TRBD2 (6 bases each). Germline-derived CDR1 and CDR2 are SNHLY and FYNNEI. This CDR3 is 15 amino acids long. CDR3 nucleotide sequence: TGTGTCAGCAGATACTCCGGGGGCCAGTACAATGAGCAGTTCTTC. It codes for CVSRYSGGQYNEQFF. Based on the CDR3 plus reference TRBV2 and TRBJ2-1, the full variable domain is EPEVTQTPSHQVTQMGQEVILRCVPISNHLYFYWYRQILGQKVEFLVSFYNNEISEKSEIFDDQFSVERPDGSNFTLKIRSTKLEDSAMYFCVSRYSGGQYNEQFFGPGTRLTVL.